One sample yielded the 17 T cell receptor beta chains listed below, sequenced in a study of T cells in Graves' hyperthyroidism and ophthalmopathy. Amplification yielded TCR beta CDR3 regions, with RNA transcripts as the source. The TCR CDR3 first-round RT-PCR relied on the HTBI primer set. TCRdb re-called the multiplex PCR reads with MiXCR, one entry per CDR3 protein. Found here are under 700,000 distinct CDR3 sequences, around 15% of them singletons; the top ten hold more than 15%. The sample comprised blood. These receptors all come from a woman aged 18-29 years with Graves' hyperthyroidism.

Ten or more counts support this clonotype. The rearrangement links TRBV7-8 to TRBJ1-2, with D hard to call. The V gene's germline CDR1 is SGHVS and CDR2 FQNEAQ. The V and J ends lost 1 base and 8 bases respectively, with 20 bases between them. The CDR3 extends over 16 amino acids. The CDR3 DNA is TGTGCCAGCAGCTTAGATGTTGGACGAAGGCCTACGGGCTACACCTTC. Its translation is CASSLDVGRRPTGYTF.

The chain joins TRBV3-1 to TRBJ2-2; D is ambiguous. This CDR3 is built from 15 residues. The V and J ends lost 1 base and 5 bases respectively, with 11 bases between them. CDR1 and CDR2 from the germline V gene are LGHDT and YNNKEL (reference sequence). The CDR3 nucleotides are TGTGCCAGCAGCCAAGCCTCCCTAGTAACCGGGGAGCTGTTTTTT. Its protein product is CASSQASLVTGELFF.

This clonotype was counted many times. The chain uses TRBV7-9 and TRBJ1-1; D call uncertain. Germline CDR1 is SEHNR and CDR2 is FQNEAQ (reference sequence). The CDR3 length is 15 residues. Deletions cut 1 base from V and 3 bases from J, with 12 bases between. The CDR3 DNA reads TGTGCCAGCAGCTTAGGTTCTTCGGTTTACACTGAAGCTTTCTTT. Translating it yields CASSLGSSVYTEAFF.

This clonotype has more than one count but fewer than ten. V usage is TRBV3-1 and J usage is TRBJ1-1; D is unresolved. From germline, CDR1 is LGHDT and CDR2 YNNKEL (reference sequence). With 4 bases removed from V and 5 bases from J, the gap between germline ends came to 14 bases. The CDR3 is 14 amino acids. The CDR3 coding sequence is TGTGCCAGCAGCCCCTTCCACCGTGGAACTGAAGCTTTCTTT. Amino acids: CASSPFHRGTEAFF.

This chain links TRBV3-1 with TRBJ2-7; 11 bases are shared with TRBD2. The CDR3 is 15 residues long. J was trimmed by 4 bases and V by 3 bases; bases with no gene match: 5. Germline CDR1 reads LGHDT; CDR2 reads YNNKEL (reference sequence). The CDR3 DNA reads as TGTGCCAGCAGCCACACTTGGACTAGCGGGTACGAGCAGTACTTC. This gives the protein CASSHTWTSGYEQYF.

The rearrangement joins TRBV6-2 or TRBV6-3 to TRBJ2-1; 8 nucleotides line up with TRBD2. Germline lookup yields CDR1 MNHEY and CDR2 SVGEGT. V gave up 6 bases and J gave up 7 bases; unmatched junction bases: 5. The CDR3 extends over 13 amino acids. CDR3 residues: CASRSSGGNEQFF. For the CDR3, the DNA is TGTGCCAGCAGGTCCTCGGGGGGGAATGAGCAGTTCTTC.

This chain links TRBV20-1 with TRBJ1-6; TRBD1 might be the D (6 bases). V gave up 5 bases and J gave up 6 bases, with 17 bases separating them. Germline CDR1 is DFQATT and CDR2 is SNEGSKA (reference sequence). CDR3 length: 15 residues. As DNA, the CDR3 is TGCAGTGCTCCCAAGCCGGGGGCAGGTAATTCACCCCTCCACTTT. The encoded protein is CSAPKPGAGNSPLHF.

This clonotype occurred a few times. The chain couples TRBV29-1 to TRBJ2-7; 7 bases are a match to TRBD1. V shed 6 bases, J shed 0 bases, and the junction held 5 bases outside the gene matches. In germline, CDR1 is SQVTM, CDR2 ANQGSEA. The CDR3 contains 13 residues. In nucleotides, the CDR3 is TGCAGCGTGGTCGGGACAGACTCCTACGAGCAGTACTTC. It encodes CSVVGTDSYEQYF.

This clonotype appeared a few times. This chain links TRBV3-1 with TRBJ2-5; TRBD2 matches at 16 bases. Germline loops: CDR1 LGHDT, CDR2 YNNKEL (reference sequence). The CDR3 length is 17 residues. After removal of 4 bases from V and 5 bases from J, the junction contained 7 bases not matched to a gene. The CDR3 here is CASSPKGLAGGLETQYF. For the CDR3, the DNA is TGTGCCAGCAGCCCAAAGGGACTAGCGGGAGGGCTGGAGACCCAGTACTTC.

The sample holds many counts of this clonotype. The chain joins TRBV12-3 or TRBV12-4 to TRBJ1-5; D remains ambiguous. This CDR3 is built from 13 residues. Trimming took 2 bases from V and 6 from J, leaving 8 bases between them. CDR3 amino acids: CASSLKETQPQHF. The CDR3 DNA follows: TGTGCCAGCAGTTTAAAGGAGACTCAGCCCCAGCATTTT.

There are a few counts of this clonotype. V is TRBV2 and J is TRBJ1-2, with TRBD1 identical over 8 bases. Trimming cost V 9 bases and J 1 base; bases outside gene matches: 7. CDR1 and CDR2 (germline): SNHLY, FYNNEI. This CDR3 spans 14 amino acids. The CDR3 DNA follows: TGTGCCAGGCCGGACAGGGATGTTAACTATGGCTACACCTTC. Encoded protein: CARPDRDVNYGYTF.

The V call is TRBV9, the J call TRBJ1-1, with D maybe TRBD1 (5 bases). CDR3 length equals 14 residues. V lost 0 bases to trimming and J lost 4 bases, with 10 bases between them. The germline V gene has CDR1 SGDLS and CDR2 YYNGEE. CDR3 residues: CASSVGGESTEAFF. The DNA for the CDR3 is TGTGCCAGCAGCGTAGGAGGGGAGAGCACTGAAGCTTTCTTT.

This clonotype was counted ten times or more. V gene TRBV3-1 combines with J gene TRBJ2-7, with D possibly matching TRBD2 (6 bases). The CDR3 is 15 amino acids. Germline CDR1 and CDR2: LGHDT and YNNKEL (reference sequence). Trimming took 7 bases from V and 0 from J, leaving 16 bases between them. CDR3 residues: CASTSGVASSYEQYF. The DNA of the CDR3 is TGTGCCAGCACCTCGGGAGTAGCGAGCTCCTACGAGCAGTACTTC.

This clonotype has at least ten counts. The genes are TRBV28 and TRBJ1-5; D call uncertain. V shed 5 bases and J shed 6 bases, with 17 bases lying between them. Per germline, CDR1 MDHEN and CDR2 SYDVKM. The CDR3 runs 15 residues. The CDR3 nucleotides are TGTGCCAGCAGTACTAATACGGGAGTAACTCAGCCCCAGCATTTT. Translating it yields CASSTNTGVTQPQHF.

In its sample, this clonotype was seen many times. The rearrangement uses TRBV7-9 and TRBJ2-1; weak D call: TRBD2 (6 bases). The CDR3 consists of 14 residues. V lost 6 bases to trimming and J lost 0 bases, with 9 bases between them. Germline V gene sequence: CDR1 SEHNR, CDR2 FQNEAQ (reference sequence). The CDR3 nucleotides are TGTGCCAGCAGTCGGGGGAGCTCCTACAATGAGCAGTTCTTC. Protein sequence: CASSRGSSYNEQFF.

In its sample, this clonotype was seen many times. J is TRBJ2-1 and V is TRBV7-2; 9 bases are shared with TRBD2. The ends lost 7 bases at V and 7 bases at J; junction bases unmatched: 14. The CDR3 loop spans 16 amino acids. Germline loops: CDR1 SGHTA, CDR2 FQGNSA. The CDR3 region has the DNA TGTGCCAGCACCTTCCGAGCTAGCGGGATTTTGAATGAGCAGTTCTTC. Amino acids: CASTFRASGILNEQFF. The full variable domain, completed using reference TRBV7-2 and TRBJ2-1, is GAGVSQSPSNKVTEKGKDVELRCDPISGHTALYWYRQSLGQGLEFLIYFQGNSAPDKSGLPSDRFSAERTGGSVSTLTIQRTQQEDSAVYLCASTFRASGILNEQFFGPGTRLTVL.

This clonotype was observed a few times. The genes are TRBV30 and TRBJ2-1, with 8 bases aligning to TRBD1. This CDR3 spans 16 amino acids. The germline V gene has CDR1 GTSNPN and CDR2 SVGIG (reference sequence). Losses at the gene ends were 1 base for V and 2 bases for J; bases not matched to a gene: 7. The DNA of the CDR3 is TGTGCCTGGAGTGGATTACAGGGGGTGGCCTACAATGAGCAGTTCTTC. This encodes CAWSGLQGVAYNEQFF.